This T cell receptor beta chain was sequenced during a study of blood T cells in healthy people across ages. Then a second PCR, running roughly 7 to 11 cycles, was carried out with a sample-barcoded 5' primer and a J-beta primer mix. One entry per CDR3 protein, called by TCRdb with MiXCR from the 5' RACE reads. Here the sample spans hundreds of thousands of distinct CDR3 sequences, about 28% being singletons. CDR1 is MDHEN, CDR2 SYDVKM, per germline. Trimming cost V 6 bases and J 4 bases; bases outside gene matches: 6. CDR3 length equals 15 residues. The chain combines TRBV28 with TRBJ2-3, with 11 bases identical to TRBD1. Sequenced: blood. The clonotype originates from an elderly woman in good health. CDR3 amino acids: CASSDPGQGADTQYF. The CDR3 nucleotides read TGTGCCAGCAGCGACCCGGGACAGGGGGCAGATACGCAGTATTTT.